Below, 22 T cell receptor beta chains from the same sample are listed, as sequenced in a study of OX40 agonist ivuxolimab in advanced cancers. Only in-frame clones appear in the TCRdb table, and some are missing; sequencing was by immunoSEQ multiplex PCR. The sample gives 35,000 to 45,000 clones, approximately 80% of which show up once; about a sixth is in the top ten. Sequencing was performed on CD4+ or CD8+ T cells sorted from blood, taken in a trial of the OX40 agonist ivuxolimab. These receptor sequences come from an adult with an advanced solid tumor such as melanoma, head and neck, liver or kidney cancer.

CDR3 in amino acids: CATSPTIYQETQYF. For the CDR3, the DNA is TGTGCCACCTCACCGACGATATACCAAGAGACCCAGTACTTC. The genes are TRBV6-6 and TRBJ2-5; D not resolved. V lost 10 bases and J 0 bases, leaving 15 bases between the germline ends. Per the germline V gene, CDR1 is MNHNY and CDR2 is SVGAGI (reference sequence). The CDR3 extends over 14 amino acids.

This clone is judged medium-sized. This chain uses TRBV5-1 with TRBJ2-7, with TRBD1 identical over 10 bases. The germline CDR1 and CDR2 sequences are SGHRS and YFSETQ. CDR3 length: 16 amino acids. V gave up 4 bases and J gave up 6 bases; unmatched junction bases: 13. This CDR3 is CASSPEGPGQGGEQYF. DNA of the CDR3: TGCGCCAGCAGCCCGGAGGGCCCCGGACAGGGGGGCGAGCAGTACTTC.

This chain uses TRBV12-5 with TRBJ2-2; D may be TRBD2 (5 bases). V lost 3 bases to trimming and J lost 3 bases, with 20 bases between them. CDR3 length equals 18 residues. CDR1 and CDR2 from the germline V gene are LGHNT and FRNRAP. This CDR3 reads CASGLEPLGPEDTGELFF. The CDR3 DNA sequence: TGTGCTAGTGGTTTAGAGCCACTAGGCCCAGAGGACACCGGGGAGCTGTTTTTT.

The J gene is TRBJ2-7, the V gene TRBV11-2; D not resolved. Germline V gene lookup returns CDR1 SGHAT and CDR2 FQNNGV. The CDR3 runs to 10 residues. Trimming stripped 3 bases from V and 3 bases from J, with 0 bases between. CDR3 nucleotides: TGTGCCAGCAGCTTCTACGAGCAGTACTTC. Amino acids: CASSFYEQYF.

The genes are TRBV4-3 and TRBJ2-1; no firm D call. V lost 0 bases to trimming and J lost 0 bases, with 6 bases between them. Germline V gives CDR1 LGHNA, CDR2 YSLEER. The CDR3 runs to 15 residues. The CDR3 loop is CASSQDEPSYNEQFF. CDR3 DNA: TGCGCCAGCAGCCAAGACGAACCCTCCTACAATGAGCAGTTCTTC.

This chain's CDR3 is CAIGRSGNHEQYF. The CDR3 DNA follows: TGTGCCATCGGGAGATCGGGCAACCACGAGCAGTACTTC. The chain has TRBV2 and TRBJ2-7; D possibly corresponds to TRBD2 (6 bases). The CDR3 length is 13 residues. Trimming pared 10 bases from V and 5 bases from J, leaving 18 bases between. CDR1 and CDR2 (germline): SNHLY, FYNNEI.

The chain carries TRBV13 and TRBJ2-2; D may match TRBD1 or TRBD2 (5 bases each). Between the trimmed V and J ends, which lost 4 bases and 6 bases, there was a span of 15 bases. Germline CDR1 and CDR2: PRHDT and FYEKMQ (reference sequence). There are 15 residues in the CDR3. The CDR3 spells CASSSGRTLPGELFF. The CDR3 nucleotides are TGTGCCAGCAGCTCGGGACGGACCCTTCCCGGGGAGCTGTTTTTT.

The CDR3 DNA follows: TGTGCCTGGATTTGGGCCAATGAGCAGTTCTTC. Translation: CAWIWANEQFF. V is TRBV30 and J is TRBJ2-1; D is uncertain. The germline V gene encodes CDR1 GTSNPN and CDR2 SVGIG (reference sequence). There are 11 residues in the CDR3. The V gene lost 4 bases and the J gene lost 6 bases, with 7 bases spanning the gap.

This clone is labeled medium-sized (0.01 to 0.1%). The gene calls are TRBV13 and TRBJ2-7; 10 bases match TRBD2. J was trimmed by 5 bases and V by 2 bases; bases with no gene match: 3. This CDR3 is built from 14 residues. Germline V CDR1 and CDR2: PRHDT, FYEKMQ (reference sequence). As DNA, the CDR3 is TGTGCCAGCAGCTTACGGCTAGCGGGAGACGAGCAGTACTTC. Translating gives CASSLRLAGDEQYF.

The chain is built from TRBV29-1 and TRBJ2-1, with 7 bases lining up with TRBD1. V gave up 5 bases and J gave up 2 bases; unmatched junction bases: 6. The CDR3 sequence is 14 residues long. The germline V gene encodes CDR1 SQVTM and CDR2 ANQGSEA. The CDR3 is CSVSGTETYNEQFF. The CDR3 DNA is TGCAGCGTTTCGGGGACAGAAACCTACAATGAGCAGTTCTTC.

CDR3: CASSFGGEYNEQFF. CDR3 DNA: TGTGCCAGCAGTTTCGGCGGAGAATACAATGAGCAGTTCTTC. The rearrangement joins TRBV27 to TRBJ2-1; D call uncertain. Germline CDR1 reads MNHEY; CDR2 reads SMNVEV (reference sequence). V was pared by 3 bases and J by 4 bases, with 10 bases between. The CDR3 has 14 residues.

The CDR3 DNA sequence: TGTGCCAGCAGCCTACTAGCGGGATGGGATACGCAGTATTTT. Translated: CASSLLAGWDTQYF. The chain combines TRBV6-6 with TRBJ2-3, with 10 bases that match TRBD2. J was trimmed by 6 bases and V by 6 bases; bases with no gene match: 6. The CDR3 has 14 residues. Germline assignment: CDR1 MNHNY and CDR2 SVGAGI (reference sequence).

The chain is built from TRBV28 and TRBJ1-1; unclear D gene. V lost 5 bases, J lost 0 bases, and 13 bases lay in between. The CDR3 has 15 residues. Germline V gene lookup returns CDR1 MDHEN and CDR2 SYDVKM. The CDR3: CASSPPPPMNTEAFF. DNA of the CDR3: TGTGCCAGCAGTCCTCCCCCTCCAATGAACACTGAAGCTTTCTTT.

This chain joins TRBV4-1 and TRBJ2-3; D remains unclear. Germline V lookup: CDR1 MGHRA, CDR2 YSYEKL. CDR3 length equals 12 residues. The germline V and J ends were trimmed by 4 bases and 2 bases, with 4 bases remaining between them. The CDR3 loop is CASSPNTDTQYF. CDR3 DNA sequence: TGCGCCAGCAGCCCCAACACAGATACGCAGTATTTT.

The rearrangement uses TRBV28 and TRBJ2-1; possibly TRBD2 for D (5 bases). The CDR3 runs 15 residues. Trimming took 2 bases from V and 7 from J, leaving 15 bases between them. From germline, CDR1 is MDHEN and CDR2 SYDVKM. DNA for the CDR3: TGTGCCAGCAGTTTAGTAGGAGAGACGGGGAATGAGCAGTTCTTC. Its translation: CASSLVGETGNEQFF.

The gene calls are TRBV7-8 and TRBJ2-7, with TRBD1 matching 7 bases. Germline V gives CDR1 SGHVS, CDR2 FQNEAQ. Trimming took 5 bases from V and 3 from J; bases not matched to a gene: 4. The CDR3 totals 13 residues. CDR3 in amino acids: CASSAGQVYEQYF. Written as DNA, the CDR3 is TGTGCCAGCAGCGCCGGACAGGTCTACGAGCAGTACTTC.

This clone was recorded once. V usage is TRBV7-2 and J usage is TRBJ1-1; D may be TRBD1 (6 bases). Trimming took 5 bases from V and 4 from J, leaving 11 bases between them. The CDR3 runs 13 residues. Germline V gene data show CDR1 as SGHTA and CDR2 as FQGNSA. CDR3 sequence: CASSLTGATEAFF. The CDR3 nucleotides are TGTGCCAGCAGCCTTACGGGGGCCACTGAAGCTTTCTTT.

V gene TRBV6-5 combines with J gene TRBJ2-2, with D hard to call. Trimming shortened V by 0 bases and J by 4 bases, and 6 bases separated the two germline ends. This CDR3 is built from 14 residues. Germline CDR1 MNHEY, CDR2 SVGAGI. The CDR3 loop is CASSYSAGTGELFF. CDR3 in DNA: TGTGCCAGCAGTTACTCTGCTGGCACCGGGGAGCTGTTTTTT.

The chain joins TRBV9 to TRBJ2-7, with a possible D match to TRBD2 (6 bases). The germline V and J ends were trimmed by 4 bases and 6 bases, with 14 bases remaining between them. The CDR3 is 13 amino acids. Germline V gives CDR1 SGDLS, CDR2 YYNGEE. CDR3 bases: TGTGCCAGCAGCCTAGATGGAGGGTTCGAGCAGTACTTC. It translates to CASSLDGGFEQYF.

This chain joins TRBV5-6 and TRBJ1-2; TRBD1 agrees at 7 bases. This CDR3 comprises 16 residues. V was clipped by 4 bases and J by 6 bases; unmatched bases: 15. Germline V gene data show CDR1 as SGHDT and CDR2 as YYEEEE. CDR3 bases: TGTGCCAGCAGCGGAACACGAATTGACAGGGATCATGGCTACACCTTC. It codes for CASSGTRIDRDHGYTF.

The chain recombines TRBV9 with TRBJ2-2, with 9 positions matching TRBD2. The CDR3 extends over 14 amino acids. In germline, CDR1 is SGDLS, CDR2 YYNGEE. The junction had 4 bases not matched to a gene; V was cut back by 4 bases and J by 6 bases. The DNA of the CDR3 is TGTGCCAGCAGCCAAAGCGGGGGGCCCGGGGAGCTGTTTTTT. Protein sequence: CASSQSGGPGELFF.

This chain joins TRBV15 and TRBJ2-7; 14 bases match TRBD2. Trimming removed 0 bases from V and 5 bases from J; junction bases left unmatched: 6. Germline CDR1 and CDR2: LNHNV and YYDKDF (reference sequence). This CDR3 has 17 amino acids. This chain's CDR3 is CATSRERLAGGEDEQYF. As DNA, the CDR3 is TGTGCCACCAGCAGAGAAAGACTAGCGGGAGGGGAGGACGAGCAGTACTTC.